The 21 T cell receptor beta chains below were found in one sample sequenced in a study of MAIT cells during Salmonella Paratyphi A infection. Study-level results: MAIT TRBV usage was oligoclonal, favouring TRBV20 and TRBV6.

MiXCR, run by TCRdb on the 5' RACE reads, gives a single entry per CDR3 protein. This table holds around 620 distinct CDR3 sequences, about 14% found once. Stated time point: before S. Paratyphi A challenge (baseline). Flow cytometry identified and sorted MAIT cells as Valpha7.2+ CD161+ T cells. No cognate antigen is known for these TCRs. This specimen was MAIT cells from PBMCs, taken at the first sampling point of the challenge study. The receptors here all came from a person aged 18-70 years who was deliberately infected with Salmonella Paratyphi A in a paratyphoid fever challenge study.

A remark on this clonotype: A much more abundant neighbour one base away suggests this may be a read error. The CDR3 region has the DNA TGTGCCAGCAGTGACTCGACGGAATCCGGGGAGCTGTTTTTT. Amino acids: CASSDSTESGELFF. This sequence joins TRBV6-4 and TRBJ2-2; D not certain. V lost 0 bases and J 6 bases, leaving 8 bases between the germline ends. Germline V CDR1 and CDR2: MRHNA, SNTAGT. The CDR3 totals 14 residues.

In its sample, this clonotype was seen many times. This chain joins TRBV4-3 and TRBJ1-1; D remains unclear. Germline lookup yields CDR1 LGHNA and CDR2 YSLEER. The CDR3 loop spans 14 amino acids. The germline V and J ends were trimmed by 1 base and 6 bases, with 12 bases remaining between them. CDR3 protein: CASSQGREPPEAFF. DNA for the CDR3: TGCGCCAGCAGCCAAGGACGGGAGCCCCCTGAAGCTTTCTTT.

This clonotype is classed as medium-sized. The J gene is TRBJ2-3, the V gene TRBV20-1; 9 nucleotides align to TRBD2. Germline CDR1 reads DFQATT; CDR2 reads SNEGSKA (reference sequence). The ends lost 1 base at V and 4 bases at J; junction bases unmatched: 6. This CDR3 has 15 residues. In DNA form, the CDR3 reads TGCAGTGCTAGAGCTATAGCGGGAGACTCAGATACGCAGTATTTT. This sequence encodes CSARAIAGDSDTQYF.

The chain has TRBV23-1 and TRBJ1-2, with 7 bases matching TRBD1. TRBV23-1 is an ORF; its function is uncertain. The V segment lost 0 bases and the J segment 6 bases; nucleotides outside the gene matches: 7. This CDR3 is 15 amino acids long. The CDR3 loop reads CASSQSLGGANGYTF. The CDR3, as DNA: TGCGCCAGCAGTCAATCCCTAGGGGGCGCTAATGGCTACACCTTC.

By share of the sample, this clonotype is hyperexpanded. This sequence joins TRBV6-4 and TRBJ2-3, with 7 bases aligning to TRBD2. The length of the CDR3 is 15 residues. V gave up 3 bases and J gave up 2 bases; unmatched junction bases: 5. Germline-derived CDR1 and CDR2 are MRHNA and SNTAGT. The CDR3 nucleotides are TGTGCCAGCAGTGAGTCAAGCGGGGCCACAGATACGCAGTATTTT. The encoded protein is CASSESSGATDTQYF.

This clonotype was detected only a few times. The chain has TRBV2 and TRBJ1-5, with no clear D. The CDR3 is 13 residues long. Germline CDR1 is SNHLY and CDR2 is FYNNEI. V lost 4 bases and J lost 2, with 6 bases in between. For the CDR3, the DNA is TGTGCCAGCAGTGTCGACGGCAATCAGCCCCAGCATTTT. Translation: CASSVDGNQPQHF.

Within the sample, this clonotype is large. This chain joins TRBV5-8 and TRBJ2-3; TRBD2 matches 8 bases. V lost 2 bases and J lost 4; bases outside the gene matches: 9. The CDR3 covers 16 residues. CDR1 and CDR2 from the germline V gene are SGHTS and YDEGEE. For the CDR3, the DNA is TGTGCCAGCAGCTTTGTTCGAACGGGGGGGTCAGATACGCAGTATTTT. Amino acids: CASSFVRTGGSDTQYF. The variable domain in full, with the rest retrieved from reference TRBV5-8 and TRBJ2-3, is EAGVTQSPTHLIKTRGQQATLRCSPISGHTSVYWYQQALGLGLQFLLWYDEGEERNRGNFPPRFSGRQFPNYSSELNVNALELEDSALYLCASSFVRTGGSDTQYFGPGTRLTVL.

The chain links TRBV20-1 to TRBJ1-1, with D possibly being TRBD1 (5 bases). Germline V gene sequence: CDR1 DFQATT, CDR2 SNEGSKA (reference sequence). CDR3 length equals 12 residues. CDR3 coding DNA: TGCAGCGGGCTTCTGGGGGACACTGAAGCTTTCTTT. The encoded protein is CSGLLGDTEAFF.

Points on this clonotype: This may be a read error: a much more frequent sequence differs by one nucleotide. The chain is built from TRBV20-1 and TRBJ2-3, with D possibly being TRBD1 (6 bases). The CDR3 covers 15 residues. Germline values: CDR1 DFQATT, CDR2 SNEGSKA (reference sequence). V was cut by 2 bases and J by 4 bases, with 16 bases left in between. CDR3 sequence: CSARSEGDDADTQYF. In DNA, the CDR3 is TGCAGTGCTAGATCCGAGGGGGACGACGCAGATACGCAGTATTTT.

V is TRBV27 and J is TRBJ2-1; TRBD2 matches at 8 bases. This CDR3 contains 17 residues. The trim removed 3 bases at V and 2 bases at J, leaving 9 bases unmatched. Looked up from germline, CDR1 is MNHEY and CDR2 is SMNVEV (reference sequence). CDR3 DNA sequence: TGTGCCAGCAGTTTGAGGCGTAGCGGGGTGGCCTACAATGAGCAGTTCTTC. Translation: CASSLRRSGVAYNEQFF.

The CDR3 reads CASSDSGGQGFNEQFF. DNA of the CDR3: TGTGCCAGCAGTGACTCGGGGGGACAGGGTTTTAATGAGCAGTTCTTC. J is TRBJ2-1 and V is TRBV6-4, with 9 nucleotides matching TRBD1. Trimming at V came to 0 bases and at J to 7 bases, leaving 7 bases not matched to a gene. This CDR3 spans 16 amino acids. The germline gives CDR1 MRHNA, CDR2 SNTAGT.

By share, this clonotype ranks as medium-sized. The rearrangement joins TRBV7-6 to TRBJ2-7, with 13 bases identical to TRBD2. The length of the CDR3 is 16 residues. V lost 5 bases to trimming and J lost 4 bases; unmatched junction nucleotides: 8. Germline V CDR1 and CDR2: SGHVS, FNYEAQ. For the CDR3, the DNA is TGTGCCAGCAGCCCAGGACTAGCGGGAGAAACATACGAGCAGTACTTC. It specifies CASSPGLAGETYEQYF.

This clonotype is medium-sized. The V call is TRBV6-2 or TRBV6-3, the J call TRBJ2-5; D ambiguous. Germline values: CDR1 MNHEY, CDR2 SVGEGT. CDR3 length equals 15 residues. V was clipped by 0 bases and J by 1 base, with 9 bases between them. The CDR3 DNA follows: TGTGCCAGCAGTTACTCGACTGGAACCCAAGAGACCCAGTACTTC. Its translation: CASSYSTGTQETQYF.

This clonotype counts as medium-sized. V and J are TRBV20-1 and TRBJ1-5; weak D call: TRBD1 (5 bases). The CDR3 totals 15 residues. The ends were cut back, 5 bases at V and 4 bases at J, with 18 bases in the middle. The V gene's germline CDR1 is DFQATT and CDR2 SNEGSKA (reference sequence). The CDR3 nucleotides are TGCAGTGCTGTAGAGGGAGGGGATTGGAATCAGCCCCAGCATTTT. Protein: CSAVEGGDWNQPQHF.

This clonotype is deemed medium-sized (0.01 to 0.1%). The J gene is TRBJ2-2, the V gene TRBV6-4, with 7 bases fitting TRBD2. V shed 3 bases, J shed 1 base, and the junction held 2 bases outside the gene matches. Looked up from germline, CDR1 is MRHNA and CDR2 is SNTAGT. CDR3 length equals 15 residues. The CDR3 protein is CASSESGENTGELFF. The CDR3 DNA sequence: TGTGCCAGCAGTGAAAGCGGGGAGAACACCGGGGAGCTGTTTTTT.

For this clonotype: The limits of the CDR3 on the DNA are not certain, so only TCRdb's listed CDR3 is given. This chain's CDR3 is CASSFYICSATLAGVDAGELFF. J is TRBJ2-2 and V is TRBV7-6; the D call in the table, TRBD2, was not verified against the DNA. From germline, CDR1 is SGHVS and CDR2 FNYEAQ. The CDR3 sequence runs 22 residues, both termini included.

By sample fraction, this clonotype is medium-sized (0.01 to 0.1%). This chain joins TRBV29-1 and TRBJ1-6, with D unclear. Trimming removed 6 bases at V and 9 bases at J, with 18 bases between. This CDR3 has 14 residues. Per the germline V gene, CDR1 is SQVTM and CDR2 is ANQGSEA. The CDR3 sequence is CSVSTEAESSPLHF. In DNA, the CDR3 is TGCAGCGTGAGTACCGAAGCCGAAAGTTCACCCCTCCACTTT. Full variable domain (outside the CDR3, taken from reference TRBV29-1 and TRBJ1-6): SAVISQKPSRDICQRGTSLTIQCQVDSQVTMMFWYRQQPGQSLTLIATANQGSEATYESGFVIDKFPISRPNLTFSTLTVSNMSPEDSSIYLCSVSTEAESSPLHFGNGTRLTVT.

In this sample, this clonotype is large (0.1 to 1%). This sequence joins TRBV4-2 and TRBJ2-6; unclear D gene. The CDR3 covers 16 residues. Trimming stripped 0 bases from V and 0 bases from J, with 6 bases between. Germline V gene sequence: CDR1 LGHNA, CDR2 YNFKEQ. The CDR3, as DNA: TGTGCCAGCAGCCAAGATGACAACTCTGGGGCCAACGTCCTGACTTTC. Protein product: CASSQDDNSGANVLTF.

This clonotype is medium-sized in the sample. The gene calls are TRBV20-1 and TRBJ2-5, with 8 positions matching TRBD2. The CDR3 extends over 14 amino acids. The V gene end was trimmed by 0 bases and the J gene end by 2 bases; junction bases not matched to a gene: 2. The germline gives CDR1 DFQATT, CDR2 SNEGSKA (reference sequence). Here the CDR3 DNA reads TGCAGTGCTAGAGATGGACTAGCACAAGAGACCCAGTACTTC. It codes for CSARDGLAQETQYF.

This clonotype was detected only a few times. This chain connects TRBV6-2 or TRBV6-3 to TRBJ2-2; 9 positions agree with TRBD2. V gave up 3 bases and J gave up 4 bases; unmatched junction bases: 3. This CDR3 comprises 15 residues. The germline V gene encodes CDR1 MNHEY and CDR2 SVGEGT. CDR3 amino acids: CASSYGGGATGELFF. The CDR3 DNA reads TGTGCCAGCAGTTATGGCGGGGGGGCCACCGGGGAGCTGTTTTTT.

Regarding this clonotype: A much larger clone differs from this one at a single base, so this may be a read error. The chain has TRBV12-3 or TRBV12-4 and TRBJ2-7; 9 bases map to TRBD1. J gave up 5 bases and V 6 bases, and 17 bases lay outside the gene matches. The length of the CDR3 is 17 residues. CDR3 amino acids: CASRRYLLGQGSDEQYF. The CDR3 bases are TGTGCCAGCAGACGTTACCTCCTGGGACAGGGTAGCGACGAGCAGTACTTC.